These 10 T cell receptor beta chains originate from one sample sequenced in a study of monozygotic twins with cystic fibrosis. Method: immunoSEQ multiplex PCR; TCRdb's copy keeps in-frame clones and lacks some. The sample contains 12,000 to 15,000 clones, approximately 98% of which appear only once. The sequenced sample was blood. These receptors were obtained from a girl aged 2 to 10 with cystic fibrosis.

This chain joins TRBV29-1 and TRBJ2-1, with TRBD1 matching 8 bases. Germline lookup yields CDR1 SQVTM and CDR2 ANQGSEA. J lost 0 bases, V lost 4 bases, and 2 bases had no gene match. CDR3 size: 14 residues. The CDR3 protein is CSVGGTGSYNEQFF. CDR3 in DNA: TGCAGCGTTGGGGGGACAGGCTCCTACAATGAGCAGTTCTTC.

This chain connects TRBV7-2 to TRBJ2-1; D gene unclear. The CDR3 runs to 13 residues. The germline V gene has CDR1 SGHTA and CDR2 FQGNSA. Trimming shortened V by 2 bases and J by 2 bases, and 4 bases separated the two germline ends. The chain's CDR3 is CASSLNTYNEQFF. The CDR3 bases are TGTGCCAGCAGCTTAAATACCTACAATGAGCAGTTCTTC.

The chain employs TRBV6-6 and TRBJ2-7, with TRBD2 identical over 9 bases. Trimming took 5 bases from V and 0 from J; bases not matched to a gene: 5. Per germline, CDR1 MNHNY and CDR2 SVGAGI (reference sequence). The CDR3 is 15 residues long. In DNA, the CDR3 is TGTGCCAGCAGTACGACTAGCGGAGCCTCCTACGAGCAGTACTTC. Protein: CASSTTSGASYEQYF.

The V and J genes are TRBV19 and TRBJ2-7; perhaps TRBD2 as D (5 bases). Germline V gene data show CDR1 as LNHDA and CDR2 as SQIVND (reference sequence). Trimming shortened V by 3 bases and J by 5 bases, and 11 bases separated the two germline ends. CDR3 length: 13 residues. The CDR3 reads CASSMGWGDEQYF. DNA for the CDR3: TGTGCCAGTAGTATGGGTTGGGGAGACGAGCAGTACTTC. Complete variable domain (other parts from reference TRBV19 and TRBJ2-7): DGGITQSPKYLFRKEGQNVTLSCEQNLNHDAMYWYRQDPGQGLRLIYYSQIVNDFQKGDIAEGYSVSREKKESFPLTVTSAQKNPTAFYLCASSMGWGDEQYFGPGTRLTVT.

The chain couples TRBV7-2 to TRBJ2-5, with 9 bases that match TRBD2. Looked up from germline, CDR1 is SGHTA and CDR2 is FQGNSA. CDR3 length: 15 residues. V lost 3 bases to trimming and J lost 5 bases; unmatched junction nucleotides: 7. The chain's CDR3 is CASSFVGLAHETQYF. The CDR3 bases are TGTGCCAGCAGCTTTGTGGGACTAGCTCACGAGACCCAGTACTTC.

V usage is TRBV19 and J usage is TRBJ1-1; perhaps TRBD1 as D (5 bases). The germline gives CDR1 LNHDA, CDR2 SQIVND (reference sequence). The CDR3 is made up of 12 amino acids. V was pared by 3 bases and J by 4 bases, with 6 bases between. The CDR3 DNA reads TGTGCCAGTAGTATCGGGGCCACTGAAGCTTTCTTT. Translated: CASSIGATEAFF.

The V gene is TRBV30, the J gene TRBJ1-1; 9 bases are a match to TRBD1. Germline V gene data show CDR1 as GTSNPN and CDR2 as SVGIG (reference sequence). The CDR3 has 13 residues. J lost 5 bases, V lost 3 bases, and 4 bases had no gene match. The CDR3 region is CAWSATGGTEAFF. CDR3 DNA: TGTGCCTGGAGCGCGACAGGGGGTACTGAAGCTTTCTTT.

The chain is built from TRBV5-5 and TRBJ1-1; TRBD1 agrees at 7 bases. CDR3 length: 13 residues. V lost 6 bases and J lost 3; bases outside the gene matches: 5. In germline, CDR1 is SGHKS, CDR2 YYEKEE (reference sequence). The CDR3 is CASTGTADTEAFF. The CDR3 coding sequence is TGTGCCAGCACAGGGACAGCGGACACTGAAGCTTTCTTT.

As to this clone: A junction end diverges from the germline sequence, so it may reflect a read error. The chain has TRBV7-9 and TRBJ2-7, with 9 positions matching TRBD1. Germline loops: CDR1 SEHNR, CDR2 FQNEAQ (reference sequence). CDR3 size: 15 residues. The DNA for the CDR3 is TGTGCCAGCAGCACACAGGACAGGGGATTACACGAGCAGTGCTTC. Translation gives CASSTQDRGLHEQCF.

The chain carries TRBV2 and TRBJ1-6, with 7 bases that match TRBD1. After removal of 1 base from V and 0 bases from J, the junction contained 12 bases not matched to a gene. The CDR3 is 20 residues long. The V gene's germline CDR1 is SNHLY and CDR2 FYNNEI. The CDR3 DNA sequence: TGTGCCAGCAGTGAAGATAGTACAGGGGCCGAAGACTCCTATAATTCACCCCTCCACTTT. This gives the protein CASSEDSTGAEDSYNSPLHF.